Listed here are 25 T cell receptor beta chains from one sample, sequenced in a study of blood T cell repertoires in COVID-19. Profiled with immunoSEQ multiplex PCR; TCRdb holds only in-frame clones, not every one. Altogether 270,000 or so clones are present, around nine tenths being singletons, with the ten largest covering roughly 8%. Specimen: peripheral blood. All receptors come from a man between 35 and 55 years old with active or convalescent COVID-19.

The J gene is TRBJ1-1, the V gene TRBV11-2; D is possibly TRBD1 (5 bases). Germline V gene lookup returns CDR1 SGHAT and CDR2 FQNNGV. V lost 1 base and J lost 4, with 10 bases in between. This CDR3 comprises 14 residues. CDR3 coding DNA: TGTGCCAGCAGCTTAGGACAGCTGATCACTGAAGCTTTCTTT. Residues: CASSLGQLITEAFF.

This chain links TRBV5-6 with TRBJ1-2, with TRBD1 matching 7 bases. The CDR3 is 13 amino acids. The trim removed 0 bases at V and 7 bases at J, leaving 3 bases unmatched. Germline-derived CDR1 and CDR2 are SGHDT and YYEEEE. The CDR3 DNA reads as TGTGCCAGCAGCTTGGCTGCAGGGGGTGGCTACACCTTC. Its translation is CASSLAAGGGYTF.

The gene calls are TRBV6-5 and TRBJ1-1, with D unclear. Per germline, CDR1 MNHEY and CDR2 SVGAGI. V was trimmed by 0 bases and J by 9 bases, leaving 14 bases between them. The CDR3 runs 14 residues. CDR3 coding DNA: TGTGCCAGCAGTTACTCCCAGGCTAGCTCGAAAGCTTTCTTT. Translation: CASSYSQASSKAFF.

The J gene is TRBJ1-1, the V gene TRBV2; 8 bases agree with TRBD1. The CDR3 contains 16 residues. The V gene's germline CDR1 is SNHLY and CDR2 FYNNEI. The trim removed 3 bases at V and 4 bases at J, leaving 10 bases unmatched. The CDR3 region has the DNA TGTGCCAGCAGTGACTCACGACAGGGGCAGCGCACTGAAGCTTTCTTT. Its protein product is CASSDSRQGQRTEAFF.

V usage is TRBV7-2 and J usage is TRBJ1-2, with 9 bases lining up with TRBD1. Germline CDR1 SGHTA, CDR2 FQGNSA. CDR3 length: 14 amino acids. Trimming at V came to 4 bases and at J to 5 bases, leaving 5 bases not matched to a gene. In DNA, the CDR3 is TGTGCCAGCAGCTCAGCCGGGACAGGGTATGGCTACACCTTC. Translation: CASSSAGTGYGYTF.

In regard to this clone: This same CDR3 is encoded by further DNA sequences in the sample. The rearrangement joins TRBV3-1 (or the pseudogene TRBV3-2) to TRBJ1-5; D gene unclear. V shed 0 bases and J shed 1 base, with 7 bases lying between them. The CDR3 consists of 15 residues. In germline, CDR1 is LGHDT, CDR2 YNNKEL (reference sequence). The CDR3 coding sequence is TGTGCCAGCAGCCAAGATCTCGGGAGCAATCAGCCCCAGCATTTT. This gives the protein CASSQDLGSNQPQHF.

The V and J genes are TRBV6-5 and TRBJ1-1; D is possibly TRBD1 (6 bases). V was pared by 6 bases and J by 1 base, with 12 bases between. Germline V gives CDR1 MNHEY, CDR2 SVGAGI. The CDR3 length is 14 residues. The CDR3 DNA sequence: TGTGCCAGCAGACTGGGGGGGCAGAACACTGAAGCTTTCTTT. Protein product: CASRLGGQNTEAFF.

CDR3: CASSLFGLAGASLYEQYF. The CDR3 bases are TGTGCCAGCAGTTTATTCGGACTAGCGGGGGCCTCTCTCTACGAGCAGTACTTC. The chain uses TRBV28 and TRBJ2-7; TRBD2 matches at 13 bases. Trimming took 1 base from V and 3 from J; bases not matched to a gene: 9. The CDR3 is 18 residues long. The germline CDR1 and CDR2 sequences are MDHEN and SYDVKM.

In its sample, this clone was seen a few times. The rearrangement joins TRBV18 to TRBJ1-5, with D perhaps TRBD1 (6 bases). Trimming pared 6 bases from V and 1 base from J, leaving 16 bases between. This CDR3 spans 16 amino acids. Germline CDR1 KGHSH, CDR2 LQKENI. CDR3 sequence reads: CASSTGLLRSNQPQHF. Here the CDR3 DNA reads TGTGCCAGCTCGACAGGACTTTTAAGGAGCAATCAGCCCCAGCATTTT. Combining the CDR3 with reference TRBV18 and TRBJ1-5 gives the whole variable domain NAGVMQNPRHLVRRRGQEARLRCSPMKGHSHVYWYRQLPEEGLKFMVYLQKENIIDESGMPKERFSAEFPKEGPSILRIQQVVRGDSAAYFCASSTGLLRSNQPQHFGDGTRLSIL.

The rearrangement links TRBV28 to TRBJ1-2, with D possibly TRBD1 on 5 matching bases. From germline, CDR1 is MDHEN and CDR2 SYDVKM. The V gene lost 10 bases and the J gene lost 6 bases, with 21 bases spanning the gap. The CDR3 loop spans 14 amino acids. The CDR3 bases are TGTGCCACCACCTCTTCCACAGGTGTGAATGGCTACACCTTC. It codes for CATTSSTGVNGYTF.

A few counts support this clone. The CDR3 is CASSTQGGGYTF. The CDR3 DNA reads TGTGCCAGCAGCACTCAGGGTGGCGGCTACACCTTC. V and J are TRBV6-5 and TRBJ1-2; the D gene is possibly TRBD1 (5 bases). Per the germline V gene, CDR1 is MNHEY and CDR2 is SVGAGI. The CDR3 contains 12 residues. Trimming left V 6 bases short and J 8 bases short, with 13 bases between.

The chain links TRBV2 to TRBJ1-2; no definite D call. CDR1 is SNHLY and CDR2 is FYNNEI in the germline V gene. V was shortened by 3 bases and J by 4 bases, with 9 bases between the two germline ends. The CDR3 contains 13 residues. CDR3 nucleotides: TGTGCCAGCAGTGAGGAGCAAAGCTATGGCTACACCTTC. Its protein product is CASSEEQSYGYTF.

The CDR3 sequence is CASSIDLGSLYNEQFF. The CDR3 DNA reads TGTGCCAGTAGTATAGATCTCGGTTCCCTCTACAATGAGCAGTTCTTC. The V gene is TRBV19, the J gene TRBJ2-1; no clear D gene. CDR3 length: 16 amino acids. Germline V gene sequence: CDR1 LNHDA, CDR2 SQIVND (reference sequence). V dropped 0 bases and J dropped 3 bases, with 12 bases sitting between them.

The gene calls are TRBV5-1 and TRBJ1-2; D call uncertain. Germline assignment: CDR1 SGHRS and CDR2 YFSETQ. The CDR3 is made up of 15 amino acids. Trimming removed 4 bases at V and 7 bases at J, with 20 bases between. The CDR3 is CASSDVAIPLGGYTF. The CDR3 DNA reads TGCGCCAGCAGCGACGTAGCGATACCGCTCGGTGGCTACACCTTC.

The chain links TRBV4-1 to TRBJ2-7; D gene unclear. This CDR3 spans 12 amino acids. Trimming left V 5 bases short and J 4 bases short, with 9 bases between. CDR1 and CDR2 (germline): MGHRA, YSYEKL. As DNA, the CDR3 is TGCGCCAGCAGCGCGAGCGTGTACGAGCAGTACTTC. Residues: CASSASVYEQYF.

V and J are TRBV6-5 and TRBJ2-7, with D uncertain. Germline V CDR1 and CDR2: MNHEY, SVGAGI. The CDR3 contains 15 residues. V shed 6 bases and J shed 2 bases, with 17 bases lying between them. Here the CDR3 reads CASRLDTTYTYEQYF. In nucleotides, the CDR3 is TGTGCCAGCAGGCTCGACACCACCTATACCTACGAGCAGTACTTC.

The rearrangement joins TRBV6-5 to TRBJ2-1, with D possibly being TRBD2 (5 bases). Trimming pared 2 bases from V and 14 bases from J, leaving 16 bases between. This CDR3 contains 13 residues. Looked up from germline, CDR1 is MNHEY and CDR2 is SVGAGI. The CDR3 sequence is CASSYTPRAKEFF. CDR3 DNA: TGTGCCAGCAGTTACACTCCGAGGGCTAAGGAGTTCTTC.

The chain joins TRBV5-4 to TRBJ2-1; TRBD2 is a possible D gene (5 bases). Trimming left V 7 bases short and J 6 bases short, with 11 bases between. The germline V gene encodes CDR1 SGHNT and CDR2 YYREEE (reference sequence). This CDR3 has 12 amino acids. CDR3 protein: CASFEGSNEQFF. The CDR3 nucleotides read TGTGCCAGCTTTGAAGGGAGCAATGAGCAGTTCTTC.

V gene TRBV28 combines with J gene TRBJ2-6, with D uncertain. Trimming took 2 bases from V and 0 from J, leaving 11 bases between them. Germline V CDR1 and CDR2: MDHEN, SYDVKM. The CDR3 sequence is 17 residues long. CDR3 residues: CASSLIAGVSGANVLTF. The CDR3 DNA reads TGTGCCAGCAGTTTAATCGCCGGAGTCTCTGGGGCCAACGTCCTGACTTTC.

The V call is TRBV5-4, the J call TRBJ2-7, with TRBD1 identical over 9 bases. The ends lost 2 bases at V and 0 bases at J; junction bases unmatched: 9. The CDR3 length is 17 residues. Germline V gene sequence: CDR1 SGHNT, CDR2 YYREEE (reference sequence). As DNA, the CDR3 is TGTGCCAGCAGCTTAGTACAGGGGGCCCCCAGCTCCTACGAGCAGTACTTC. Encoded protein: CASSLVQGAPSSYEQYF. Together with reference TRBV5-4 and TRBJ2-7, the CDR3 gives the full variable domain: ETGVTQSPTHLIKTRGQQVTLRCSSQSGHNTVSWYQQALGQGPQFIFQYYREEENGRGNFPPRFSGLQFPNYSSELNVNALELDDSALYLCASSLVQGAPSSYEQYFGPGTRLTVT.

The chain joins TRBV24-1 to TRBJ2-2; the D is unclear. Germline V CDR1 and CDR2: KGHDR, SFDVKD. Trimming left V 6 bases short and J 4 bases short, with 5 bases between. The length of the CDR3 is 12 residues. The CDR3 nucleotides read TGTGCCACCAGTTGGGCCACCGGGGAGCTGTTTTTT. Translation: CATSWATGELFF.

The chain has TRBV5-1 and TRBJ1-6; 7 bases fit TRBD1. Germline assignment: CDR1 SGHRS and CDR2 YFSETQ. Trimming removed 2 bases from V and 9 bases from J; junction bases left unmatched: 8. The CDR3 covers 15 residues. DNA of the CDR3: TGCGCCAGCAGCTTCATCGGGACAGCCACTTCACCCCTCCACTTT. Its protein is CASSFIGTATSPLHF.

The V gene is TRBV6-6, the J gene TRBJ2-3; the D is unclear. The CDR3 runs 16 residues. Trimming shortened V by 6 bases and J by 0 bases, and 16 bases separated the two germline ends. Germline lookup yields CDR1 MNHNY and CDR2 SVGAGI (reference sequence). This CDR3 reads CASRNPGWASTDTQYF. The CDR3 nucleotides read TGTGCCAGCAGGAATCCCGGCTGGGCTAGCACAGATACGCAGTATTTT.

The chain recombines TRBV2 with TRBJ1-6; D is ambiguous. The germline gives CDR1 SNHLY, CDR2 FYNNEI. V lost 2 bases to trimming and J lost 12 bases, with 11 bases between them. The CDR3 totals 13 residues. DNA for the CDR3: TGTGCCAGCAGTGAAAAATCCCCCTTACCCCTCCACTTT. Amino acids: CASSEKSPLPLHF.

The gene calls are TRBV6-5 and TRBJ1-2, with a weak D call TRBD1 (6 bases). The V end lost 7 bases, the J end lost 4 bases, and 13 bases lay between the germline ends. Germline CDR1 is MNHEY and CDR2 is SVGAGI. The CDR3 has 13 amino acids. In DNA, the CDR3 is TGTGCCAGCACCGCACAGGGCCTCTATGGCTACACCTTC. It translates to CASTAQGLYGYTF.